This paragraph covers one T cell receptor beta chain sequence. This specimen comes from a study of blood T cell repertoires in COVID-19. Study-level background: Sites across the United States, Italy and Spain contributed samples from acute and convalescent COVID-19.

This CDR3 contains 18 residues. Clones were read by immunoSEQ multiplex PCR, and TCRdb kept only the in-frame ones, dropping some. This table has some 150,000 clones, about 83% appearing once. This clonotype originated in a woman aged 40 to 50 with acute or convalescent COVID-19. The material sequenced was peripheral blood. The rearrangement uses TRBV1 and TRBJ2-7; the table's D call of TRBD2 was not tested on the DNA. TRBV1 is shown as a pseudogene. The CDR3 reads CTSSQVLGRGGRAYEQYF. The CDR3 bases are TGCACCAGCAGCCAAGTTCTGGGAAGGGGCGGGAGGGCGTACGAGCAGTACTTC.